The 18 T cell receptor beta chains in this list originate from one sample, sequenced in a study of vaccination effects on CD4 cells after COVID-19. Assay used: immunoSEQ multiplex PCR; TCRdb lists only in-frame clones, some missing. The sample holds about 43,000 clones; just over 75% are singletons and the top ten take 10% to 14%. Their antigens remain unidentified. Antigen-specific CD4+ T cells were expanded with viral peptide pools in the ViraFEST assay before sequencing. Following culture for roughly 10 days, CD4+ T cells were isolated. In the vaccine recipients, nucleocapsid antibodies were negative and there was no prior SARS-CoV-2 infection. Material: CD4+ T cells from PBMCs cultured with SARS-CoV-2 spike peptides, obtained before COVID-19 vaccination. These receptors all come from a human donor who received a COVID-19 vaccine.

Here the CDR3 reads CASSIWDRGSSYNEQFF. As DNA, the CDR3 is TGTGCCAGTAGTATCTGGGACAGGGGAAGCTCCTACAATGAGCAGTTCTTC. The chain joins TRBV19 to TRBJ2-1, with 10 positions matching TRBD1. Trimming at V came to 3 bases and at J to 0 bases, leaving 5 bases not matched to a gene. The germline V gene encodes CDR1 LNHDA and CDR2 SQIVND (reference sequence). CDR3 length: 17 residues.

The chain recombines TRBV6-6 with TRBJ2-6; no reliable D call. In germline, CDR1 is MNHNY, CDR2 SVGAGI (reference sequence). V was cut by 5 bases and J by 3 bases, with 11 bases left in between. This CDR3 region has 15 residues. The CDR3 DNA follows: TGTGCCAGCAGTGAGGCCATGGGTGGGGCCAACGTCCTGACTTTC. It is translated as CASSEAMGGANVLTF.

In this sample, this clone turned up once. The V call is TRBV2, the J call TRBJ2-1; TRBD2 agrees at 15 bases. The CDR3 contains 16 residues. Germline V gene sequence: CDR1 SNHLY, CDR2 FYNNEI. V trimming: 6 bases; J trimming: 8 bases; junction bases outside the gene matches: 8. The CDR3 DNA is TGTGCCAGCAGGCCGGGACTAGCGGGGGGCTGGGATGAGCAGTTCTTC. Protein: CASRPGLAGGWDEQFF. Variable domain in full (rest from reference TRBV2 and TRBJ2-1): EPEVTQTPSHQVTQMGQEVILRCVPISNHLYFYWYRQILGQKVEFLVSFYNNEISEKSEIFDDQFSVERPDGSNFTLKIRSTKLEDSAMYFCASRPGLAGGWDEQFFGPGTRLTVL.

This clone has only one observation. CDR3 sequence: CASSPRAGQSYYGYTF. The CDR3 nucleotides are TGTGCCAGCAGCCCCCGAGCAGGACAGTCCTACTATGGCTACACCTTC. The rearrangement joins TRBV9 to TRBJ1-2; TRBD1 might be the D (6 bases). The CDR3 has 16 residues. The V gene's germline CDR1 is SGDLS and CDR2 YYNGEE. Trimming stripped 4 bases from V and 3 bases from J, with 19 bases between.

This clone was seen a single time. The chain recombines TRBV9 with TRBJ2-3, with a tentative D call TRBD2 (6 bases). The CDR3 runs to 15 residues. V was shortened by 5 bases and J by 2 bases, with 15 bases between the two germline ends. CDR1 is SGDLS and CDR2 is YYNGEE in the germline V gene. CDR3 coding DNA: TGTGCCAGCAGTAGGGACCCGGGGGTCACAGATACGCAGTATTTT. It encodes CASSRDPGVTDTQYF.

The rearrangement links TRBV5-3 to TRBJ2-1; 11 bases map to TRBD2. TRBV5-3 is flagged as an ORF with uncertain function. The V segment lost 7 bases and the J segment 6 bases; nucleotides outside the gene matches: 15. The CDR3 loop spans 17 amino acids. CDR3 bases: TGTGCCAGAGATACCTACCCTACTAGCGGGGGCCTCAATGAGCAGTTCTTC. It is translated as CARDTYPTSGGLNEQFF.

This clone is a singleton in its sample. The rearrangement links TRBV7-9 to TRBJ2-1; 12 nucleotides agree with TRBD2. The V and J ends lost 5 bases and 3 bases, in that order; junction bases with no gene match: 5. The CDR3 totals 16 residues. Germline CDR1 reads SEHNR; CDR2 reads FQNEAQ (reference sequence). CDR3 sequence: CASSTGLAGNYNEQFF. The CDR3 coding sequence is TGTGCCAGCAGCACCGGACTAGCGGGGAACTACAATGAGCAGTTCTTC.

This chain uses TRBV2 with TRBJ1-5; 7 bases fit TRBD1. The CDR3 has 15 amino acids. J lost 2 bases, V lost 4 bases, and 5 bases had no gene match. The V gene's germline CDR1 is SNHLY and CDR2 FYNNEI. The CDR3 protein is CASSGSGGGNQPQHF. The CDR3 DNA is TGTGCCAGCAGTGGGTCAGGGGGAGGCAATCAGCCCCAGCATTTT. Using reference TRBV2 and TRBJ1-5 for the parts outside the CDR3, the full variable domain is EPEVTQTPSHQVTQMGQEVILRCVPISNHLYFYWYRQILGQKVEFLVSFYNNEISEKSEIFDDQFSVERPDGSNFTLKIRSTKLEDSAMYFCASSGSGGGNQPQHFGDGTRLSIL.

The V and J genes are TRBV14 and TRBJ2-3; no definite D call. Germline V lookup: CDR1 SGHDN, CDR2 FVKESK. The CDR3 sequence is 15 residues long. Trimming cost V 1 base and J 0 bases, with 8 bases left between them. The CDR3 loop reads CASSQGVISTDTQYF. As DNA, the CDR3 is TGTGCCAGCAGCCAAGGTGTGATAAGCACAGATACGCAGTATTTT.

This clone was seen a single time. The chain joins TRBV15 to TRBJ2-5, with TRBD1 matching over 8 bases. The J segment lost 4 bases and the V segment lost 0 bases, leaving 1 base of the junction unmatched. Germline CDR1 and CDR2: LNHNV and YYDKDF (reference sequence). The CDR3 is made up of 14 amino acids. DNA of the CDR3: TGTGCCACCAGCAGAGACAGGGGGCCAGAGACCCAGTACTTC. Translation: CATSRDRGPETQYF.

The chain has TRBV24-1 and TRBJ2-5, with D possibly TRBD1 on 6 matching bases. Per germline, CDR1 KGHDR and CDR2 SFDVKD. Trimming cost V 4 bases and J 2 bases, with 13 bases left between them. The CDR3 has 15 residues. CDR3 DNA sequence: TGTGCCACCAGTGAAGGGGGAGCGAAGCAAGAGACCCAGTACTTC. Its translation is CATSEGGAKQETQYF.

The chain joins TRBV12-3 or TRBV12-4 to TRBJ1-5, with no clear D. The ends were cut back, 2 bases at V and 7 bases at J, with 9 bases in the middle. CDR3 length: 13 residues. CDR3 sequence: CASSLRFEQPQHF. CDR3 DNA: TGTGCCAGCAGTTTAAGATTCGAGCAGCCCCAGCATTTT.

CDR3 DNA: TGTGCCAGCAGCGTTGGGGGGACCTCTAATGAAAAACTGTTTTTT. This sequence encodes CASSVGGTSNEKLFF. The rearrangement joins TRBV5-4 to TRBJ1-4; maybe TRBD1 (5 bases). This CDR3 is 15 amino acids long. CDR1 and CDR2 (germline): SGHNT, YYREEE (reference sequence). Trimming removed 4 bases from V and 3 bases from J, with 13 bases in between.

The chain joins TRBV6-5 to TRBJ1-3, with D unclear. CDR1 and CDR2 from the germline V gene are MNHEY and SVGAGI. This CDR3 has 16 amino acids. V dropped 2 bases and J dropped 2 bases, with 13 bases sitting between them. The CDR3 DNA sequence: TGTGCCAGCAGTTACGGGAGGGTCTTAGCTGGAAACACCATATATTTT. Translated: CASSYGRVLAGNTIYF.

This chain joins TRBV2 and TRBJ2-7; D is possibly TRBD2 (6 bases). The CDR3 has 14 amino acids. CDR1 is SNHLY and CDR2 is FYNNEI in the germline V gene. V shed 6 bases and J shed 6 bases, with 18 bases lying between them. The CDR3 nucleotides read TGTGCCAGCAGCTCCTCGACTAGTCTGGGCGAGCAGTACGTC. Amino acids: CASSSSTSLGEQYV.

The V gene is TRBV6-4, the J gene TRBJ2-2; no clear D. Germline assignment: CDR1 MRHNA and CDR2 SNTAGT. V was shortened by 7 bases and J by 6 bases, with 9 bases between the two germline ends. CDR3 length: 12 residues. CDR3 nucleotide sequence: TGTGCCAGCACCGCCGGCCCCGGGGAGCTGTTTTTT. This encodes CASTAGPGELFF.

The genes are TRBV18 and TRBJ2-2; no firm D call. The V and J ends lost 2 bases and 1 base respectively, with 11 bases between them. This CDR3 has 16 residues. Germline CDR1 KGHSH, CDR2 LQKENI. CDR3 loop: CASSPYDLLNTGELFF. CDR3 sequence (DNA): TGTGCCAGCTCACCATACGATCTCTTGAACACCGGGGAGCTGTTTTTT.

This clone appeared a single time. The chain uses TRBV24-1 and TRBJ2-1; TRBD1 might be the D (5 bases). The CDR3 covers 19 residues. V lost 3 bases, J lost 8 bases, and 28 bases lay in between. Germline CDR1 is KGHDR and CDR2 is SFDVKD. In DNA form, the CDR3 reads TGTGCCACCAGTGATCCTAAGGGCCAACATCGATCTAAAGGGGATGAGCAGTTCTTC. As protein: CATSDPKGQHRSKGDEQFF.